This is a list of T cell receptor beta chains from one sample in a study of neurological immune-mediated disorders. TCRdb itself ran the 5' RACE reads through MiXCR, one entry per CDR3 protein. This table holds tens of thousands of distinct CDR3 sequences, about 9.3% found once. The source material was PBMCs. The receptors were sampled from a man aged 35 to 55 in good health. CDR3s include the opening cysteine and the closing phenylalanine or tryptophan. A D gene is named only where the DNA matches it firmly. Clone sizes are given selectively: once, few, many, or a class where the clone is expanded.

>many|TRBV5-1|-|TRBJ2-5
CASRSSGSYQETQYF
TGCGCCAGCAGATCATCCGGGTCTTACCAAGAGACCCAGTACTTC
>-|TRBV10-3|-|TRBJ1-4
CATTIGGASNEKLFF
TGTGCCACCACCATAGGGGGGGCCTCGAATGAAAAACTGTTTTTT
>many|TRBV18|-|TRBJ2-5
CASSPPTELVGETQYF
TGTGCCAGCTCACCACCGACAGAACTGGTGGGAGAGACCCAGTACTTC
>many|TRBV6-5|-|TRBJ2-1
CASSSSLPFYEQFF
TGTGCCAGCAGTTCCTCCCTACCTTTCTATGAGCAGTTCTTC
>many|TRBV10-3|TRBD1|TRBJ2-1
CAISWGQGPANEQFF
TGTGCCATCAGTTGGGGACAGGGCCCCGCCAATGAGCAGTTCTTC
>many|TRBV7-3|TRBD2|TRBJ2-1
CASSVLAGVSNEQFF
TGTGCCAGCAGCGTACTAGCGGGAGTATCCAATGAGCAGTTCTTC
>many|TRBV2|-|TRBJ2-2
CASLVANTGELFF
TGTGCCAGCTTGGTGGCGAACACCGGGGAGCTGTTTTTT
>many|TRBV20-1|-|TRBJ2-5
CSAIRTSTETQYF
TGCAGTGCTATAAGAACTAGCACAGAGACCCAGTACTTC
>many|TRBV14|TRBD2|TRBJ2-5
CASSQDISGRPTFETQYF
TGTGCCAGCAGCCAAGATATAAGCGGGAGGCCAACGTTCGAGACCCAGTACTTC
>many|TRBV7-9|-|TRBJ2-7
CASSSDSGFYEQYF
TGTGCCAGCAGTTCGGACAGCGGTTTCTACGAGCAGTACTTC
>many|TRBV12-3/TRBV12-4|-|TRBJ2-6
CASSLDPGANVLTF
TGTGCCAGCAGTTTAGACCCTGGGGCCAACGTCCTGACTTTC
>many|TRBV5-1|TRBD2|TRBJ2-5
CASSLAFSGLAGGETQYF
TGCGCCAGCAGCTTGGCCTTCTCTGGACTAGCGGGGGGCGAGACCCAGTACTTC
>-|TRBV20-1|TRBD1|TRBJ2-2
CSARDRVEDTGELFF
TGCAGTGCCCGGGACAGGGTTGAGGACACCGGGGAGCTGTTTTTT
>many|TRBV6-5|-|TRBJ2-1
CASSAQQGSYNEQFF
TGTGCCAGCAGTGCCCAACAGGGATCCTACAATGAGCAGTTCTTC
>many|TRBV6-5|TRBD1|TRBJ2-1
CASRSGTGGKWDEQFF
TGTGCCAGCAGGTCCGGGACAGGGGGCAAGTGGGATGAGCAGTTCTTC
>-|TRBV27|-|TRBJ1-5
CASSLGTPHYSNQPQHF
TGTGCCAGCAGTTTAGGGACACCCCATTATAGCAATCAGCCCCAGCATTTT
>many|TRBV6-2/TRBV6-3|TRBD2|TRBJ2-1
CASSYRAGAAEQFF
TGTGCCAGCAGTTACCGAGCGGGAGCGGCTGAGCAGTTCTTC
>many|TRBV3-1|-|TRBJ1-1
CASSFREKAFF
TGTGCCAGCAGCTTCCGGGAGAAAGCTTTCTTT
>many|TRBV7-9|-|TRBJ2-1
CASSYLLENGQFF
TGTGCCAGCAGCTATTTACTAGAAAATGGGCAGTTCTTC
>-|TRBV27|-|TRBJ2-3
CASSLRGSGWHTDTQYF
TGTGCCAGCAGTTTACGGGGCAGCGGTTGGCATACAGATACGCAGTATTTT
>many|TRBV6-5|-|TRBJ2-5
CASPKWEAGAREQETQYF
TGTGCCAGTCCCAAATGGGAGGCGGGGGCCCGGGAGCAAGAGACCCAGTACTTC
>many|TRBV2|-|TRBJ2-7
CASNRMQQISYEQYF
TGTGCCAGCAACCGAATGCAACAAATCTCCTACGAGCAGTACTTC
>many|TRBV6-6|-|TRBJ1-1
CASTLRGINGDTEAFF
TGTGCCAGCACCTTACGGGGGATAAACGGGGACACTGAAGCTTTCTTT
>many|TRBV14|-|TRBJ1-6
CASSPQGHSPLHF
TGTGCCAGCAGCCCTCAGGGCCATTCACCCCTCCACTTT
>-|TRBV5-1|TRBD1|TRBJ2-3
CASSLDPRQGSTDTQYF
TGCGCCAGCAGCTTGGACCCCCGACAGGGAAGCACAGATACGCAGTATTTT
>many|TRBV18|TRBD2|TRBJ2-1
CASSPPGLAPYNEQFF
TGTGCCAGCTCACCACCGGGACTAGCGCCGTACAATGAGCAGTTCTTC
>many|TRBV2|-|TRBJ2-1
CASSEGGRGYNEQFF
TGTGCCAGCAGTGAGGGGGGCAGGGGCTACAATGAGCAGTTCTTC
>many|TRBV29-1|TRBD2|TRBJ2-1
CSAWGGSSYNEQFF
TGCAGCGCCTGGGGCGGGAGCTCCTACAATGAGCAGTTCTTC
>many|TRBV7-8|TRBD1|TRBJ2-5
CASSSYSGGRETQYF
TGTGCCAGCAGCTCTTACTCAGGGGGCAGGGAGACCCAGTACTTC
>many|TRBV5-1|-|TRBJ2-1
CASSLAVYSGTSYNEQFF
TGCGCCAGCAGCTTGGCCGTTTATAGCGGCACCTCCTACAATGAGCAGTTCTTC
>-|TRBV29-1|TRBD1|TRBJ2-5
CSPRDRPEETQYF
TGCAGCCCCCGGGACAGACCTGAAGAGACCCAGTACTTC
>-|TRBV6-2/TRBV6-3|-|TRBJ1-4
CASSYSKSAVRPEKLFF
TGTGCCAGCAGTTACTCGAAGTCTGCAGTCCGGCCTGAAAAACTGTTTTTT
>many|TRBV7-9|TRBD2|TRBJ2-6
CASSITSGGPGANVLTF
TGTGCCAGCAGCATTACTAGCGGGGGGCCTGGGGCCAACGTCCTGACTTTC
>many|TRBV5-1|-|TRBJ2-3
CASSPVGAFTDTQYF
TGCGCCAGCAGCCCGGTGGGGGCGTTCACAGATACGCAGTATTTT
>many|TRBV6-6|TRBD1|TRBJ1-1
CASSYSNAGQGREAFF
TGTGCCAGCAGTTACTCGAACGCGGGACAGGGTCGCGAAGCTTTCTTT
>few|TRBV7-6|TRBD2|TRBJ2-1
CASSSRAGGQENEQFF
TGTGCCAGCAGCTCCCGGGCGGGGGGGCAGGAGAATGAGCAGTTCTTC
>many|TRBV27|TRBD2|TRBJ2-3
CASSLLAQGPVAGAADTQYF
TGTGCCAGCAGTTTATTAGCACAGGGGCCCGTAGCGGGGGCCGCAGATACGCAGTATTTT
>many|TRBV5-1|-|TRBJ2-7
CASSLDSESSYEQYF
TGCGCCAGCAGCTTGGACAGCGAGAGCTCCTACGAGCAGTACTTC
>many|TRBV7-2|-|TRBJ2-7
CASSLARQYYEQYF
TGTGCCAGCAGCTTAGCTCGTCAGTACTACGAGCAGTACTTC
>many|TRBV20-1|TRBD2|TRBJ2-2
CSARPAGGPDNTGELFF
TGCAGTGCTAGGCCAGCGGGGGGCCCGGATAACACCGGGGAGCTGTTTTTT
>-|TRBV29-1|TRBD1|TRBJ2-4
CSVGTGKKNIQYF
TGCAGCGTGGGGACAGGAAAAAAAAACATTCAGTACTTC
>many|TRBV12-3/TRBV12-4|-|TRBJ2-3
CASSFLADTNTQYF
-
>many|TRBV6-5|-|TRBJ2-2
CASSYSSRAITGELFF
TGTGCCAGCAGTTACTCTTCCAGGGCCATCACCGGGGAGCTGTTTTTT
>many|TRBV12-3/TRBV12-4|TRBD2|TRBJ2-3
CASASSGYTDTQYF
TGTGCCAGCGCGTCTAGCGGATACACAGATACGCAGTATTTT
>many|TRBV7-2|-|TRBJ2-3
CASSFRGVTDTQYF
TGTGCCAGCAGCTTTAGGGGGGTCACAGATACGCAGTATTTT
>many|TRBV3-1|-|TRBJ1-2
CASSQSYGYTF
TGTGCCAGCAGCCAATCCTATGGCTACACCTTC
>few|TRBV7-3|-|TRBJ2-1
CASSLSAQYNEQFF
TGTGCCAGCAGCTTAAGCGCACAGTACAATGAGCAGTTCTTC
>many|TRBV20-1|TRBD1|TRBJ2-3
CSANGGDRVVEDTQYF
TGCAGTGCTAATGGAGGGGACAGGGTCGTTGAAGATACGCAGTATTTT
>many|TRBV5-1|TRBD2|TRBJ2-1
CASSSSTGGSYNEQFF
TGCGCCAGCAGCTCTTCTACGGGAGGGTCCTACAATGAGCAGTTCTTC
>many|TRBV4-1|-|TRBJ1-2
CASIPATYGYTF
TGCGCCAGCATACCAGCGACCTATGGCTACACCTTC
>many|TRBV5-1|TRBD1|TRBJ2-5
CASSAGTEKETQYF
TGCGCCAGCAGCGCTGGGACAGAGAAAGAGACCCAGTACTTC
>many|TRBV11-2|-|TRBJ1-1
CASSLPYPFSHAGTEAFF
TGTGCCAGCAGCTTGCCATACCCCTTCTCCCACGCCGGCACTGAAGCTTTCTTT
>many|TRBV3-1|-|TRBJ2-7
CASSPPGRVEQYF
TGTGCCAGCAGCCCACCGGGACGGGTCGAGCAGTACTTC
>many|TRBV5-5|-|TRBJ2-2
CASSPTVNTGELFF
TGTGCCAGCAGCCCGACAGTGAACACCGGGGAGCTGTTTTTT
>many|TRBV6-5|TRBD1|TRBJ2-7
CASSRGQGPYEQYF
TGTGCCAGCAGCAGGGGGCAGGGTCCCTACGAGCAGTACTTC